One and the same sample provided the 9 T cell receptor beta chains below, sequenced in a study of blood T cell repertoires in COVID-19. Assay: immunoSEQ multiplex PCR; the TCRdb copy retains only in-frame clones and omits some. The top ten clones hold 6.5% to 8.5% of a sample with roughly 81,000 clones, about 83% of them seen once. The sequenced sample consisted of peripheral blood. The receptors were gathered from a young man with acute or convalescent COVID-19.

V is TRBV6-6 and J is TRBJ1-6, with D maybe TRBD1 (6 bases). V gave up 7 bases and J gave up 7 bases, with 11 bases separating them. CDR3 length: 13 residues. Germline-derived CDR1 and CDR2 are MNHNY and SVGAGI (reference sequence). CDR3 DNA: TGTGCCAGCAAGGGGCAGGGGAATTCACCCCTCCACTTT. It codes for CASKGQGNSPLHF.

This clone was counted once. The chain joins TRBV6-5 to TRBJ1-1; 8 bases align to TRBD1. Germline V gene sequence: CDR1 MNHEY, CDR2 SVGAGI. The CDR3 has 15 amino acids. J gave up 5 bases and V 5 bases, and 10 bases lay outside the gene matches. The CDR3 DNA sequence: TGTGCCAGCAGTCACACCGGACAGGGTGGTACTGAAGCTTTCTTT. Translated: CASSHTGQGGTEAFF.

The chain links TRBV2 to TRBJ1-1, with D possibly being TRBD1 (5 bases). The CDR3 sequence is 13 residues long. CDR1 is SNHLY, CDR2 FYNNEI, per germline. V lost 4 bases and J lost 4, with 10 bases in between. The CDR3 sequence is CASSVRARTEAFF. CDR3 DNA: TGTGCCAGCAGTGTCAGGGCACGCACTGAAGCTTTCTTT.

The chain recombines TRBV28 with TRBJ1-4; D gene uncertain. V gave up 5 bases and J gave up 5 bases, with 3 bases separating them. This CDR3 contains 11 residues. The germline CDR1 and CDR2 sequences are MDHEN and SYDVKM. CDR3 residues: CASSANEKLFF. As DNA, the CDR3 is TGTGCCAGCAGTGCGAATGAAAAACTGTTTTTT.

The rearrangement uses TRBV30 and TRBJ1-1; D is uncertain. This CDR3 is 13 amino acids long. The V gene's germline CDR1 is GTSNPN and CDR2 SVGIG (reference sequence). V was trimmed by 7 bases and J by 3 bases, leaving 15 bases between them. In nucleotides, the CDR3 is TGTGCCTTCAATTGGGAGTCCGACACTGAAGCTTTCTTT. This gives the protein CAFNWESDTEAFF.

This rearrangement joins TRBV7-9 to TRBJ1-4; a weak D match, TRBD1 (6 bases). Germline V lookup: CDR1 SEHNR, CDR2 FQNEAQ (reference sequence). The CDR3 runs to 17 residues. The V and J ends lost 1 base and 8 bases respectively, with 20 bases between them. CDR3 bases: TGTGCCAGCAGCTTAGAGTCTCCGGCACAGGGAGGGGAAAAACTGTTTTTT. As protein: CASSLESPAQGGEKLFF.

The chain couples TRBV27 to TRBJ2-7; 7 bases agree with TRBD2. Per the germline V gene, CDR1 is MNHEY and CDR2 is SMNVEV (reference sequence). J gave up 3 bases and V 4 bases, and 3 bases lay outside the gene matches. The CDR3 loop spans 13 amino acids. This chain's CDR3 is CASSSGGNYEQYF. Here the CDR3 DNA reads TGTGCCAGCAGTTCGGGGGGTAACTACGAGCAGTACTTC.

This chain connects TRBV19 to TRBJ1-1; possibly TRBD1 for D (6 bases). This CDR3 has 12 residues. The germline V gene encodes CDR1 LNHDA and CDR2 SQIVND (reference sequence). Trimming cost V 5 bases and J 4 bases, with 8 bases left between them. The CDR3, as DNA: TGTGCCAGTAGTTCACAGGGCACTGAAGCTTTCTTT. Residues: CASSSQGTEAFF.

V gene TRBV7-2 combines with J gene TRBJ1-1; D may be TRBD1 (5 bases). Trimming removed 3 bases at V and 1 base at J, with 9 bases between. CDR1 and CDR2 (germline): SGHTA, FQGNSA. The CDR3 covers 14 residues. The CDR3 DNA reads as TGTGCCAGCAGCTTTCAGGGTCAGAACACTGAAGCTTTCTTT. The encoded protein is CASSFQGQNTEAFF.